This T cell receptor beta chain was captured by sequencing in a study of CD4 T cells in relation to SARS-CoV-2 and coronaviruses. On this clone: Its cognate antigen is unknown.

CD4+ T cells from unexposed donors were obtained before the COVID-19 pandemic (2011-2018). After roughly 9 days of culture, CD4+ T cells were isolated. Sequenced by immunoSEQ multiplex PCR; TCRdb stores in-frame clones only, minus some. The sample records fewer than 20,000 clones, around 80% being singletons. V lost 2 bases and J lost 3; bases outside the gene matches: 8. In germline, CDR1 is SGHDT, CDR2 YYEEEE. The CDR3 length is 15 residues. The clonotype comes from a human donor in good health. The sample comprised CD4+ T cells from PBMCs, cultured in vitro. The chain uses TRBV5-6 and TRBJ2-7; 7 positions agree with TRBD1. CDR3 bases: TGTGCCAGCAGCTTAGAGACAGGGCTTAACTACGAGCAGTACTTC. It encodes CASSLETGLNYEQYF.